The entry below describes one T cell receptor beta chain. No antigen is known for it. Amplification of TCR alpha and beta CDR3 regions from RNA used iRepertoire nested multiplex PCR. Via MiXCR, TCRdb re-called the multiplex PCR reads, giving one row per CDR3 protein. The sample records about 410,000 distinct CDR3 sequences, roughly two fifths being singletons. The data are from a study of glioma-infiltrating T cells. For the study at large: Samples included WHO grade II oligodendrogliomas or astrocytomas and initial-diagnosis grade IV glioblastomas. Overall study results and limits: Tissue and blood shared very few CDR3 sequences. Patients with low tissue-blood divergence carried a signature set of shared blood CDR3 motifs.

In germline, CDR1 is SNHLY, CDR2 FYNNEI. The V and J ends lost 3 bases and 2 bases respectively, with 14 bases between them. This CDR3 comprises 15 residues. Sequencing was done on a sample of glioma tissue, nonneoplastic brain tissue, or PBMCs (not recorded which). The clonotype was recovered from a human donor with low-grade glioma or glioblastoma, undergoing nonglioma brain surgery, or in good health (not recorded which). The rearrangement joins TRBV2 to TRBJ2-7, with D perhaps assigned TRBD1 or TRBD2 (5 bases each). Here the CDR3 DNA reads TGTGCCAGCAGTGAGTTGGGACGGAGTACCTACGAGCAGTACTTC. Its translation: CASSELGRSTYEQYF.